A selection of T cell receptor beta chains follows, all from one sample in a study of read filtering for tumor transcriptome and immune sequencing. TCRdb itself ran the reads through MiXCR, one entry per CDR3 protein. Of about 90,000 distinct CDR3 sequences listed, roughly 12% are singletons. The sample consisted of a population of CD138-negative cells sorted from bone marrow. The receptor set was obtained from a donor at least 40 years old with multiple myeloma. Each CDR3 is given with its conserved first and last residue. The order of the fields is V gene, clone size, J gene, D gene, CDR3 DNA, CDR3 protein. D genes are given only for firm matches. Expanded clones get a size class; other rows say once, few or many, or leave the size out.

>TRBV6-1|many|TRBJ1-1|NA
TGTGCCAGCAGTCCCCGCTGGTCAACCTTCACCTTT
CASSPRWSTFTF
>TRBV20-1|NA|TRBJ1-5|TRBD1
TGCAGTGCTAGACAGGGGGGGGATGACAATCAGCCCCAGCATTTT
CSARQGGDDNQPQHF
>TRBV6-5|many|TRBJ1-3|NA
TGTGCCAGCAGTTACGACCCAAGCTCTGGAAACACCATATATTTT
CASSYDPSSGNTIYF
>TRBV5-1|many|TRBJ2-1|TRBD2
TGCGCCAGCAGCTTGGGTATAGGCGGGAGTACCTACAATGAGCAGTTCTTC
CASSLGIGGSTYNEQFF
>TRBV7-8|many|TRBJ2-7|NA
TGTGCCAGCAGCCTTATCGGGGGCCTCTACGAGCAGTACTTC
CASSLIGGLYEQYF
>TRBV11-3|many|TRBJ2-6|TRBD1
TGTGCCAGCAGCCCACCCGGGACAGGGGGCTCCGGGGCCAACGTCCTGACTTTC
CASSPPGTGGSGANVLTF
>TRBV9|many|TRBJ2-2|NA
TGTGCCAGCAGCGTTGGGACGTCTCACACCGGGGAGCTGTTTTTT
CASSVGTSHTGELFF
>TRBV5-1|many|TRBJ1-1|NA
TGCGCCAGCAGCTTGGCCAGGCAGGATGAAGCTTTCTTT
CASSLARQDEAFF
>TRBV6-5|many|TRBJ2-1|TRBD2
TGTGCCAGCAGTCGGACTAGCGGGGGTAATGAGCAGTTCTTC
CASSRTSGGNEQFF
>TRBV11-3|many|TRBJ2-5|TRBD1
TGTGCCAGCAGCTCTATGGGGACAGGGGAAGAGACCCAGTACTTC
CASSSMGTGEETQYF
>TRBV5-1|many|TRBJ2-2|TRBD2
TGCGCCAGCCGCCTAGGGAGGGCCGCCGGGGAGCTGTTTTTT
CASRLGRAAGELFF
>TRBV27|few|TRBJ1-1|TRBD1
TGTGCCAGCGGAGGGACAGGGGGTGTGAGGATCACTGAAGCTTTCTTT
CASGGTGGVRITEAFF
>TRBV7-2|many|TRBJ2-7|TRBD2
TGTGCCAGCAGCTTAGCGCCTAGCGGGAGTTACGAGCAGTACTTC
CASSLAPSGSYEQYF
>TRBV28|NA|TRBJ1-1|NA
TGTGCCAGCCCTGGGAGAAGCAGGAACACTGAAGCTTTCTTT
CASPGRSRNTEAFF
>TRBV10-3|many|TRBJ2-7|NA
TGTGCCACCAGGTCCGAACGACGGGCCTACGAGCAGTACTTC
CATRSERRAYEQYF
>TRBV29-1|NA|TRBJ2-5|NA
TGCAGCGTTGAATATGAGTGGGGGGGGCGAGAGACCCAGTACTTC
CSVEYEWGGRETQYF
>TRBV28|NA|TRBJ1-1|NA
TGTGCCAGCAGCTACAGGGAGTCGAGTGAAGCTTTCTTT
CASSYRESSEAFF
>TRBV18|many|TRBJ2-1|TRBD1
TGTGCCAGCTCTCCACAGGGGGCAGGATCCTACAATGAGCAGTTCTTC
CASSPQGAGSYNEQFF
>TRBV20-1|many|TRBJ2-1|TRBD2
TGCAGTGCTAGAGATGGTGCCCGGGCGGGAGGGCCAGGAGAGCAGTTCTTC
CSARDGARAGGPGEQFF
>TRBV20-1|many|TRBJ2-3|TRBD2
TGCAGTGCTTTCGGGACTAGCGGGAGGGCCTCAGTTAGAGATACGCAGTATTTT
CSAFGTSGRASVRDTQYF
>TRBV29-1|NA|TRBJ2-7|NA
TGCAGCGTCGGAACGGGTTTTCTTGGTTTGAATGAGCAGTACTTC
CSVGTGFLGLNEQYF
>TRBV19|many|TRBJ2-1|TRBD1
TGTGCCAGTAGTGCTGGGACAGAATCCAATGAGCAGTTCTTC
CASSAGTESNEQFF
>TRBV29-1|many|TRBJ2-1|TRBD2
TGCAGCGCCCGTTCTAGCGGGGGGAGCTCCTACAATGAGCAGTTCTTC
CSARSSGGSSYNEQFF
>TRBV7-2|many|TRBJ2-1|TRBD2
TGTGCCACAGGACTAGCGGGAGTGAATGAGCAGTTCTTC
CATGLAGVNEQFF
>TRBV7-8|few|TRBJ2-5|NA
TGTGCCAGCAGGGAAGGGTGGTACCAAGAGACCCAGTACTTC
CASREGWYQETQYF
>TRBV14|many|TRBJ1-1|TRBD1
TGTGCCAGCAGCCAAGGGACAGGGAGTACTGAAGCTTTCTTT
CASSQGTGSTEAFF
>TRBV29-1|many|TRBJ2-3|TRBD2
TGCAGCGTTATGGAGTTTGCGGGAGGTAGCACAGATACGCAGTATTTT
CSVMEFAGGSTDTQYF
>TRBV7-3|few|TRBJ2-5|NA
TGTGCCAGCAGCTTAACTGGGGGGGCAGGCGAGACCCAGTACTTC
CASSLTGGAGETQYF
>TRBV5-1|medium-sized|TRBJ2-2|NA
TGCGCCAGCAGCTTGGCCACAGGAGCGAACACCGGGGAGCTGTTTTTT
CASSLATGANTGELFF
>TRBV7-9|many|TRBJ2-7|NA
TGTGCCAGCAGCTTAGTCACAAGCGGCTCCTACGAGCAGTACTTC
CASSLVTSGSYEQYF
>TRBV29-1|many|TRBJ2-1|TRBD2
TGCAGCGTCGGGGGACTAGCGGGAGGATACAATGAGCAGTTCTTC
CSVGGLAGGYNEQFF
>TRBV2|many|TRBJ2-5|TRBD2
TGTGCCAGCAGTGGAACGAGGTCTAGCGGCCAAGAGACCCAGTACTTC
CASSGTRSSGQETQYF
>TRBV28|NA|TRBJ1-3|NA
TGTGCCAGCGGCAAGGCGAGGTACACCATATATTTT
CASGKARYTIYF
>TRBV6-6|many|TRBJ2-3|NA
TGTGCCAGCAGTTCCCTAGGAGTAGGTACAGATACGCAGTATTTT
CASSSLGVGTDTQYF
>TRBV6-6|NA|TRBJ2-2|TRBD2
TGTGCCAGCAGTCCGCGGGAGAACGGGGAGCTGTTTTTT
CASSPRENGELFF
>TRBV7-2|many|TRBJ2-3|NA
TGTGCCAGCAGCAGGGGGGAGGTCGCAGATACGCAGTATTTT
CASSRGEVADTQYF
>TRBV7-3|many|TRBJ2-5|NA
TGTGCCAGCAGCTTAAGGGGCATAATGGGCCAAGAGACCCAGTACTTC
CASSLRGIMGQETQYF
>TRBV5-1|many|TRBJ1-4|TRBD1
TGCGCCAGCAGCCGTAGAGCCGGGACAGATGCAACTAATGAAAAACTGTTTTTT
CASSRRAGTDATNEKLFF
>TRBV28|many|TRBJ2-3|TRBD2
TGTGCCAGCAGTTACCCGGGACTAGCGGAAAGAGACACAGATACGCAGTATTTT
CASSYPGLAERDTDTQYF
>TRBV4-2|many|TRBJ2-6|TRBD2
TGTGCCAGCAGCCAACCCTCGGGCCGTGTAGCGGGGACCTCTGGGGCCAACGTCCTGACTTTC
CASSQPSGRVAGTSGANVLTF
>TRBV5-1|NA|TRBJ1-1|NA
TGCGCCAGCAGCCGCCAAGGGGACCGGGGAACTGAAGCTTTCTTT
CASSRQGDRGTEAFF
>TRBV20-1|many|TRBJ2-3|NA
TGCAGTGCTAGACAACTCACAGATACGCAGTATTTT
CSARQLTDTQYF
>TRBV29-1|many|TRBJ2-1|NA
TGCAGCGTTGTAAGGGTCAACAATGAGCAGTTCTTC
CSVVRVNNEQFF
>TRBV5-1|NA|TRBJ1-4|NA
TGCGCCAGCAGCTTCAGGCAGGGGAACTCGGCAGGTGAAAAACTGTTTTTT
CASSFRQGNSAGEKLFF
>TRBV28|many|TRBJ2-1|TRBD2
TGTGCCAGCAGCCTAGCGGGAGGTCCCTCTTTGGATGAGCAGTTCTTC
CASSLAGGPSLDEQFF
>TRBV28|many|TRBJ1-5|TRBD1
TGTGCCAGCAGAGAGACAGGGGGTAGCAATCAGCCCCAGCATTTT
CASRETGGSNQPQHF
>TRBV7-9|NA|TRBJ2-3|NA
TGTGCCAGCAGCTTAAGGCAGATCACAGATACGCAGTATTTT
CASSLRQITDTQYF
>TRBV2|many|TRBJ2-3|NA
TGTGCCAGCAGTGAAGACAGGGGCACAGATACGCAGTATTTT
CASSEDRGTDTQYF
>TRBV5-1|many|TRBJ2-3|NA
TGCGCCAGCAGCAACACCGGGACCGGAGATACGCAGTATTTT
CASSNTGTGDTQYF
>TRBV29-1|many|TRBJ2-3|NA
TGCAGCGTTGAAGGGCCTTCGGGCACAGATACGCAGTATTTT
CSVEGPSGTDTQYF
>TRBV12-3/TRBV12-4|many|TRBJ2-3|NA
TGTGCCAGCAGTTTTCCGGGTAAGAGCCTAGATACGCAGTATTTT
CASSFPGKSLDTQYF
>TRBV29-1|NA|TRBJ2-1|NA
TGCAGCGTTACCCCGGACTCCCTGTACAGTGAGCAGTTTTTC
CSVTPDSLYSEQFF
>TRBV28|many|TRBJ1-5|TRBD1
TGTGCCAGCAGCCCATCCTTCATCTCAAGACAGGGAAGGGGGGATGGTCAGCCCCAGCATTTT
CASSPSFISRQGRGDGQPQHF
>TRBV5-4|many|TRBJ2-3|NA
TGTGCCAGCAGCTTGGACGTCGGGGATACGCAGTATTTT
CASSLDVGDTQYF
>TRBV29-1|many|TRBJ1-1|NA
TGCAGCGTTGAATATGGGGGGACTGAAGCTTTCTTT
CSVEYGGTEAFF